This T cell receptor (beta chain) was sequenced in a study of OX40 agonist ivuxolimab in advanced cancers. Background on the study: Ivuxolimab is an agonistic anti-OX40 (CD134) antibody, and patients were treated with it. Of the patients, three showed partial responses, one with hepatocellular carcinoma and two with cutaneous melanoma.

Remarks on this clone: Its antigen is not known.

The V gene end was trimmed by 3 bases and the J gene end by 3 bases; junction bases not matched to a gene: 4. CDR1 is SGHVS and CDR2 is FQNEAQ in the germline V gene. The CDR3 length is 14 residues. The method was immunoSEQ multiplex PCR; TCRdb's version includes in-frame clones alone and lacks a portion of them. Of 150,000 to 190,000 clones listed, roughly 92% are singletons. Study results and caveats: The study found among the lowest clonal expansion in partial responders at 0.1-3.0 mg/kg. Fewer expanded clones were found on average in CD4+ than in CD8+ T cells.

The rearrangement uses TRBV7-8 and TRBJ1-1, with 7 bases aligning to TRBD1. This material consisted of CD4+ or CD8+ T cells sorted from blood, taken in a trial of the OX40 agonist ivuxolimab. The sequence was collected from an adult with an advanced solid tumor such as melanoma, head and neck, liver or kidney cancer. Written as DNA, the CDR3 is TGTGCCAGCAGCTTGACAGGGACGGACACTGAAGCTTTCTTT. Protein: CASSLTGTDTEAFF.